This T cell receptor beta chain was sequenced in a study of OX40 agonist ivuxolimab in advanced cancers. Concerning the study at large: Ivuxolimab was a fully human IgG2 agonistic monoclonal antibody targeting the costimulatory receptor OX40 (CD134). The monotherapy dose-escalation portion (N ≈ 52 patients) of the phase I ivuxolimab trial is reported in the paper. Prior anti-PD-1, anti-PD-L1 or anti-CTLA-4 therapy was permitted, and 35% to 40% of dose-escalation patients had received checkpoint inhibitors. Partial responses were achieved by three dose-escalation patients, of whom one had hepatocellular carcinoma and two had cutaneous melanoma. The point of sequencing TCRbeta in the periphery was to test whether ivuxolimab changed TCR sequence diversity and drove clonal T-cell expansion. Of the approximately 54 dose-escalation patients, hepatocellular carcinoma was present in around 20, melanoma in approximately 15, renal cell carcinoma in 9 and head and neck cancer in 9. In the dose-escalation cohort, more than 75% of patients were male, and the mean age was approximately 60 years, with a range of about 20 to 79. Intravenous ivuxolimab was administered to patients every 2 weeks at six dose levels: 0.01, 0.1, 0.3, 1.5, 3 and 10 mg/kg.

Patients with a history of autoimmune disease or receiving systemic immunosuppression were excluded from the trial. In every dose cohort, peripheral blood was drawn for TCR sequencing at baseline, cycle 4 day 1, and cycle 7 day 1. The samples were taken from a phase I, first-in-human, multicenter, open-label dose-escalation trial of ivuxolimab. Adults with locally advanced or metastatic melanoma, renal cell carcinoma, hepatocellular carcinoma or head and neck squamous cell carcinoma were enrolled in the trial. Before TCR sequencing, CD4+ T cells and CD8+ T cells were sorted from peripheral blood as separate populations. Study-level results and caveats: On average, CD8+ T cells showed more expanded clones than CD4+ T cells after ivuxolimab. Clonal expansion of both CD4+ and CD8+ blood T cells was observed from baseline to week 6 at doses 0.1 to 3.0 mg/kg. Which antigens the clonally expanded peripheral T cells were specific for was not determined. In partial responders in the 0.1-3.0 mg/kg groups, normalized peripheral clonal expansion was found to be among the lowest, especially among CD8+ T cells. Low levels of normalized T-cell clonal expansion were also seen in some patients who did not respond.

Genomic DNA was isolated from the sorted cells so that the TCRbeta CDR3 region could be sequenced. The immunoSEQ Assay was used to sequence the TCRbeta CDR3 regions. The table comes from immuneACCESS by way of TCRdb, which keeps in-frame sequences with V and J called. Part of the clones is missing from these tables; in studies checked, under half for an unresolved V gene and the rest for unknown reasons. Within this sample are 60,000 to 70,000 clones, with 75% to 85% of them counted one time only. Around 1.5% of the sample is taken by the ten largest. With regard to this clone: There is no known antigen for this receptor. Base qualities were left out, and no much larger clone turns up one base away.

This clonotype originated in an adult with an advanced solid tumor such as melanoma, head and neck, liver or kidney cancer. Sequences were derived from CD4+ or CD8+ T cells sorted from blood, sampled in a trial of the OX40 agonist ivuxolimab.

The CDR3 region reads CASSQDASAEQFF. The nucleotide sequence is given as TGCGCCAGCAGCCAGGACGCCTCGGCCGAGCAGTTCTTC. Recombination connected TRBV4-3 to TRBJ2-1; no D gene call is confident. V lost 3 bases and J lost 10 bases; the stretch between them is 13 bases long. CDR1 LGHNA and CDR2 YSLEER were looked up in the germline V gene. The CDR3 has 13 amino acids, counting the end cysteine and phenylalanine. The DNA shown is the 39-base CDR3, in frame from base 1.